This record concerns one T cell receptor (beta chain) sequence. This specimen comes from a study of brain T cells in children with intractable seizures. Time point in this sample: blood from clinic visit 5 months post-surgery; TSC patient then seizure free. Repertoires were generated with immunoSEQ multiplex PCR, while TCRdb's copy carries only in-frame clones and drops some. Of hundreds of thousands of clones in the sample, approximately 93% were seen once. CDR1 SGHTS and CDR2 YDEGEE come from the germline V gene. The CDR3 loop spans 14 amino acids. The V gene lost 0 bases and the J gene lost 10 bases, with 14 bases spanning the gap.

The clonotype originates from a boy under two years old with tuberous sclerosis and intractable seizures. The specimen comprised peripheral blood, sampled about 5 months after surgery. The chain employs TRBV5-8 and TRBJ1-5; unclear D gene. CDR3 coding DNA: TGTGCCAGCAGCTTGGTCCTTACTTTAAGCCCCCAGCATTTT. This translates into CASSLVLTLSPQHF. Complete variable domain (other parts from reference TRBV5-8 and TRBJ1-5): EAGVTQSPTHLIKTRGQQATLRCSPISGHTSVYWYQQALGLGLQFLLWYDEGEERNRGNFPPRFSGRQFPNYSSELNVNALELEDSALYLCASSLVLTLSPQHFGDGTRLSIL.